The 26 T cell receptor beta chains below were found in one sample sequenced in a study of T-cell memory formation after mild COVID-19 listed by TCRdb under 2021. The library came from 5' RACE. The reads were generated on an Illumina NovaSeq 6000. TCRdb redid the processing of the public reads, applying fastp at Q25 and MiXCR, and retained in-frame beta chains. Each entry is one CDR3 protein sequence, shown with its most common DNA and genes. The sample records 35,000 to 45,000 distinct CDR3 sequences, around 6.6% of which are singletons. In total, the top ten clones hold roughly 0.79% of the sample. The source material was PBMCs or a T cell subset sorted from them (not recorded which). Receptors were obtained from an adult who had mild COVID-19 (a few samples of this study predate the infection). The sample titles of this study are shuffled in the database, so cell type and time point are left out.

The chain employs TRBV5-1 and TRBJ1-4; D uncertain. This CDR3 is built from 14 residues. With 0 bases removed from V and 5 bases from J, the gap between germline ends came to 8 bases. Germline V gene lookup returns CDR1 SGHRS and CDR2 YFSETQ. The CDR3 coding sequence is TGCGCCAGCAGCTTGGAGGCAGGAAATGAAAAACTGTTTTTT. Translated: CASSLEAGNEKLFF.

This clonotype was found a few times. J is TRBJ2-2 and V is TRBV18; D not certain. The V and J ends lost 3 bases and 6 bases respectively, with 5 bases between them. Germline loops: CDR1 KGHSH, CDR2 LQKENI. The CDR3 sequence is 12 residues long. This CDR3 reads CASSPFPGELFF. CDR3 DNA sequence: TGTGCCAGCTCACCGTTTCCCGGGGAGCTGTTTTTT.

This clonotype was seen a few times. The chain uses TRBV3-1 and TRBJ2-1; TRBD2 aligns across 13 bases. This CDR3 contains 16 residues. V gave up 0 bases and J gave up 7 bases; unmatched junction bases: 3. The germline V gene encodes CDR1 LGHDT and CDR2 YNNKEL (reference sequence). CDR3 nucleotides: TGTGCCAGCAGCCAAGATACTAGCGGGGGGGCAAATGAGCAGTTCTTC. The encoded protein is CASSQDTSGGANEQFF.

This clonotype was picked up many times. This chain connects TRBV29-1 to TRBJ1-2; D not resolved. Germline CDR1 and CDR2: SQVTM and ANQGSEA. The CDR3 is made up of 13 amino acids. The V end was cut by 3 bases, the J end by 4 bases, with 12 bases between. The CDR3, as DNA: TGCAGCGTTGAGCAACAGCGGAGCTATGGCTACACCTTC. Its protein product is CSVEQQRSYGYTF.

The table lists this clonotype with a few counts. The chain has TRBV20-1 and TRBJ1-1; 10 bases agree with TRBD1. Trimming at V came to 6 bases and at J to 4 bases, leaving 11 bases not matched to a gene. This CDR3 is 15 amino acids long. The germline CDR1 and CDR2 sequences are DFQATT and SNEGSKA (reference sequence). The chain's CDR3 is CSAAHWDRGRTEAFF. The CDR3 DNA is TGCAGTGCAGCCCATTGGGACAGGGGTCGCACTGAAGCTTTCTTT.

This clonotype turned up a few times. The rearrangement links TRBV7-7 to TRBJ2-7; 12 bases agree with TRBD1. The CDR3 covers 16 residues. CDR1 is SSHAT and CDR2 is FNYEAQ in the germline V gene (reference sequence). Germline trimming cut 1 base from V and 7 bases from J; bases unmatched to any gene: 8. CDR3 amino acids: CASSLGGTGGAEEQYF. In nucleotides, the CDR3 is TGTGCCAGCAGCTTAGGGGGGACAGGGGGCGCGGAGGAGCAGTACTTC.

In this sample, this clonotype turned up a few times. V gene TRBV14 combines with J gene TRBJ2-7; 9 bases map to TRBD1. Germline values: CDR1 SGHDN, CDR2 FVKESK. The CDR3 runs 15 residues. V was clipped by 4 bases and J by 4 bases; unmatched bases: 8. CDR3 DNA: TGTGCCAGCAGCCTCCGGGGGACAGGGTCTTACGAGCAGTACTTC. Translating gives CASSLRGTGSYEQYF.

The sample holds many counts of this clonotype. This chain connects TRBV12-3 or TRBV12-4 to TRBJ2-1, with TRBD1 matching 9 bases. V lost 6 bases to trimming and J lost 0 bases; unmatched junction nucleotides: 9. This CDR3 is built from 17 residues. The chain's CDR3 is CASRRTGVQSSYNEQFF. For the CDR3, the DNA is TGTGCCAGCAGGCGGACAGGGGTCCAAAGCTCCTACAATGAGCAGTTCTTC.

Ten or more counts support this clonotype. The rearrangement links TRBV5-1 to TRBJ2-5; the D is unclear. The germline V gene encodes CDR1 SGHRS and CDR2 YFSETQ. The CDR3 covers 14 residues. Trimming cost V 0 bases and J 1 base, with 7 bases left between them. The CDR3 reads CASSLGLTQETQYF. As DNA, the CDR3 is TGCGCCAGCAGCTTGGGACTGACCCAAGAGACCCAGTACTTC.

This clonotype was counted ten times or more. The rearrangement uses TRBV7-8 and TRBJ1-5; D unclear. CDR1 and CDR2 from the germline V gene are SGHVS and FQNEAQ. The CDR3 sequence is 14 residues long. V gave up 5 bases and J gave up 9 bases, with 17 bases separating them. The CDR3 bases are TGTGCCAGCAGCCTGAAGGACCCATTGGGGCCCCAGCATTTT. It translates to CASSLKDPLGPQHF.

V gene TRBV7-9 combines with J gene TRBJ1-2; D possibly corresponds to TRBD1 (5 bases). The V gene lost 4 bases and the J gene lost 2 bases, with 11 bases spanning the gap. Germline assignment: CDR1 SEHNR and CDR2 FQNEAQ (reference sequence). The CDR3 consists of 14 residues. The CDR3 loop reads CASSSDSVNYGYTF. The CDR3 DNA sequence: TGTGCCAGCAGCTCCGACAGTGTCAACTATGGCTACACCTTC.

The CDR3 spells CASKGADTSTDTQYF. As DNA, the CDR3 is TGTGCCAGCAAAGGGGCAGACACTAGCACAGATACGCAGTATTTT. The V and J genes are TRBV2 and TRBJ2-3; possible D gene TRBD1, 5 bases. Germline-derived CDR1 and CDR2 are SNHLY and FYNNEI. The CDR3 sequence is 15 residues long. Trimming removed 7 bases at V and 0 bases at J, with 14 bases between.

Many counts were recorded for this clonotype. The J gene is TRBJ2-1, the V gene TRBV12-3 or TRBV12-4, with TRBD1 matching 7 bases. Unmatched junction bases numbered 9, after V lost 4 bases and J lost 12 bases. This CDR3 is built from 13 residues. The CDR3 region is CASSSTTGKGQFF. The CDR3 DNA reads as TGTGCCAGCAGTTCGACGACAGGGAAGGGGCAGTTCTTC.

This chain joins TRBV20-1 and TRBJ2-1; 14 bases line up with TRBD2. Losses at the gene ends were 6 bases for V and 10 bases for J; bases not matched to a gene: 11. Germline V gene sequence: CDR1 DFQATT, CDR2 SNEGSKA (reference sequence). The CDR3 totals 15 residues. This CDR3 reads CSAGTSGSKGLEQFF. In DNA form, the CDR3 reads TGCAGTGCCGGGACTAGCGGGAGTAAGGGGTTAGAGCAGTTCTTC.

This clonotype was picked up many times. The chain joins TRBV24-1 to TRBJ2-1; 12 bases map to TRBD2. V shed 4 bases, J shed 4 bases, and the junction held 4 bases outside the gene matches. CDR3 length equals 16 residues. Germline V gene sequence: CDR1 KGHDR, CDR2 SFDVKD. CDR3 sequence reads: CATSDPGTSGYNEQFF. The CDR3 DNA follows: TGTGCCACCAGTGACCCTGGGACTAGCGGGTACAATGAGCAGTTCTTC.

This clonotype was found many times. The junction shows a germline mismatch at one end, possibly a read error. The CDR3 protein is CASRSSYNEQFF. DNA for the CDR3: TGCGCCTCTAGGAGCTCCTACAATGAGCAGTTCTTC. The J gene is TRBJ2-1, the V gene TRBV10-3; unclear D gene. This CDR3 has 12 residues. In germline, CDR1 is ENHRY, CDR2 SYGVKD.

This clonotype occurred many times. The chain has TRBV7-2 and TRBJ2-3; D call uncertain. The CDR3 is 12 residues long. Per germline, CDR1 SGHTA and CDR2 FQGNSA. The V end was cut by 7 bases, the J end by 6 bases, with 11 bases between. DNA for the CDR3: TGTGCCAGCAAGTTACTGGGCGATACGCAGTATTTT. This sequence encodes CASKLLGDTQYF. The variable domain in full, completed from reference TRBV7-2 and TRBJ2-3, reads GAGVSQSPSNKVTEKGKDVELRCDPISGHTALYWYRQSLGQGLEFLIYFQGNSAPDKSGLPSDRFSAERTGGSVSTLTIQRTQQEDSAVYLCASKLLGDTQYFGPGTRLTVL.

There are many counts of this clonotype. The rearrangement links TRBV3-1 to TRBJ1-2; D gene unclear. Germline V CDR1 and CDR2: LGHDT, YNNKEL (reference sequence). The CDR3 extends over 12 amino acids. V lost 5 bases and J 8 bases, leaving 12 bases between the germline ends. The DNA of the CDR3 is TGTGCCAGCAGCTCATACGACGGCGGCTACACCTTC. This encodes CASSSYDGGYTF.

This chain links TRBV7-9 with TRBJ2-3; no definite D call. Germline V CDR1 and CDR2: SEHNR, FQNEAQ (reference sequence). The CDR3 sequence is 13 residues long. The ends were cut back, 1 base at V and 2 bases at J, with 4 bases in the middle. CDR3 DNA: TGTGCCAGCAGCTTAGTCCCCACAGATACGCAGTATTTT. It yields the protein CASSLVPTDTQYF.

V and J are TRBV30 and TRBJ1-2; no definite D call. Trimming shortened V by 0 bases and J by 4 bases, and 6 bases separated the two germline ends. The V gene's germline CDR1 is GTSNPN and CDR2 SVGIG (reference sequence). The CDR3 spans 12 residues. The chain's CDR3 is CAWSVGGYGYTF. In DNA, the CDR3 is TGTGCCTGGAGTGTAGGCGGCTATGGCTACACCTTC.

This clonotype was recorded at least ten times. This chain uses TRBV12-3 or TRBV12-4 with TRBJ2-5, with D possibly TRBD2 on 6 matching bases. The CDR3 consists of 12 residues. Trimming left V 10 bases short and J 1 base short, with 10 bases between. CDR3 sequence: CATRDFQETQYF. The CDR3 nucleotides are TGTGCCACCCGGGACTTCCAAGAGACCCAGTACTTC.

This clonotype appeared many times. This chain uses TRBV6-1 with TRBJ2-3; perhaps TRBD2 as D (7 bases). CDR3 length: 14 residues. Per germline, CDR1 MNHNS and CDR2 SASEGT. V lost 6 bases and J 2 bases, leaving 12 bases between the germline ends. CDR3 nucleotide sequence: TGTGCCAGCAGGGCCGGGGGGCCCACAGATACGCAGTATTTT. Its protein is CASRAGGPTDTQYF.

This clonotype was detected many times. The V gene is TRBV5-1, the J gene TRBJ1-3; D remains ambiguous. CDR3 length: 16 residues. V was shortened by 1 base and J by 0 bases, with 11 bases between the two germline ends. Per germline, CDR1 SGHRS and CDR2 YFSETQ. CDR3 sequence: CASSLLNSNSGNTIYF. Written as DNA, the CDR3 is TGCGCCAGCAGCTTGTTGAACAGTAACTCTGGAAACACCATATATTTT. The variable domain in full, with the rest retrieved from reference TRBV5-1 and TRBJ1-3, is KAGVTQTPRYLIKTRGQQVTLSCSPISGHRSVSWYQQTPGQGLQFLFEYFSETQRNKGNFPGRFSGRQFSNSRSEMNVSTLELGDSALYLCASSLLNSNSGNTIYFGEGSWLTVV.

This clonotype occurred many times. The CDR3 loop is CSVASGTGGETQYF. CDR3 in DNA: TGCAGCGTAGCCTCCGGGACAGGGGGAGAGACCCAGTACTTC. The chain has TRBV29-1 and TRBJ2-5, with TRBD1 matching over 11 bases. V shed 6 bases, J shed 4 bases, and the junction held 7 bases outside the gene matches. CDR1 and CDR2 from the germline V gene are SQVTM and ANQGSEA. The CDR3 contains 14 residues.

This clonotype was found many times. This chain links TRBV29-1 with TRBJ2-3; D may be TRBD2 (5 bases). Trimming removed 4 bases from V and 4 bases from J, with 12 bases in between. Germline V gene sequence: CDR1 SQVTM, CDR2 ANQGSEA. This CDR3 has 13 residues. CDR3 bases: TGCAGCGTTGTTCCGGGAAGTCCAGATACGCAGTATTTT. Protein: CSVVPGSPDTQYF.

The chain uses TRBV16 and TRBJ1-2; D may be TRBD1 (5 bases). CDR3 length equals 14 residues. The V and J ends lost 0 bases and 7 bases respectively, with 12 bases between them. Germline V gene data show CDR1 as KGHSY and CDR2 as FQNENV. In DNA form, the CDR3 reads TGTGCCAGCAGCCAATCGGTGACAGCCTTTGGCTACACCTTC. This sequence encodes CASSQSVTAFGYTF.